Listed below are T cell receptor beta chains from one sample, sequenced in a study of CD8+ T cells in alopecia areata. Profiled with immunoSEQ multiplex PCR; TCRdb holds only in-frame clones, not every one. The table lists 120,000 or so clones, approximately 47% of them singletons. Material: NKG2D-low CD8+ T cells sorted from blood. The source of these receptors is a human donor with alopecia areata. Both conserved end residues are part of each CDR3. The D gene is left open where the match is weak. Size is stated for part of the rows, as once, few or many counts, or as a class when the clone is expanded.

.,TRBJ1-5,TRBV27,once,CASSPTSDQPQHF,TGTGCCAGCAGTCCGACTTCCGACCAGCCCCAGCATTTT
TRBD1,TRBJ2-1,TRBV29-1,few,CSVALDRVSYNEQFF,TGCAGCGTTGCCTTAGACAGGGTCTCCTACAATGAGCAGTTCTTC
.,TRBJ2-7,TRBV14,few,CASSQDAGYEQYF,TGTGCCAGCAGCCAAGATGCGGGCTACGAGCAGTACTTC
.,TRBJ1-1,TRBV30,.,CAWSVDNTEAFF,TGTGCCTGGAGTGTGGATAACACTGAAGCTTTCTTT
.,TRBJ2-7,TRBV30,.,CAWSVTGVGNEQYF,TGTGCCTGGAGTGTAACGGGTGTGGGTAACGAGCAGTACTTC
.,TRBJ2-7,TRBV29-1,.,CSVLPPGQRYEQYF,TGCAGCGTCCTGCCGCCCGGACAGAGGTACGAGCAGTACTTC
TRBD1,TRBJ2-5,TRBV7-6,few,CASSPDRGRVETQYF,TGTGCCAGCAGCCCGGACAGGGGCCGGGTTGAGACCCAGTACTTC
.,TRBJ2-2,TRBV30,.,CAWTQGYTGELFF,TGTGCCTGGACCCAGGGGTACACCGGGGAGCTGTTTTTT
.,TRBJ2-1,TRBV5-1,.,CASSLEGGEQFF,TGCGCCAGCAGCTTGGAGGGTGGTGAGCAGTTCTTC
.,TRBJ2-3,TRBV27,.,CASSFTGSTDTQYF,TGTGCCAGCAGTTTTACAGGCAGCACAGATACGCAGTATTTT
TRBD1,TRBJ2-5,TRBV29-1,.,CSVETGAPVQTQYF,TGCAGCGTTGAGACAGGGGCCCCGGTTCAGACCCAGTACTTC
.,TRBJ2-3,TRBV27,.,CASTWGPTDTQYF,TGTGCCAGCACATGGGGGCCCACAGATACGCAGTATTTT
TRBD1,TRBJ1-5,TRBV15,.,CATSRQGGYQPQHF,TGTGCCACCAGCAGACAGGGGGGGTATCAGCCCCAGCATTTT
.,TRBJ2-1,TRBV10-3,.,CAITLGNEQFF,TGTGCCATCACCCTCGGGAATGAGCAGTTCTTC
.,TRBJ2-1,TRBV29-1,few,CSVGGAEQFF,TGCAGCGTGGGGGGGGCCGAGCAGTTCTTC
TRBD2,TRBJ2-2,TRBV29-1,.,CSVDSGSGELFF,TGCAGCGTAGATAGCGGGAGTGGGGAGCTGTTTTTT
.,TRBJ2-5,TRBV13,.,CASSLITGEGTQYF,TGTGCCAGCAGCTTGATTACAGGGGAGGGGACCCAGTACTTC
.,TRBJ2-5,TRBV29-1,.,CSVGDPRYLGTQYF,TGCAGCGTTGGAGATCCCCGCTACCTGGGGACCCAGTACTTC
TRBD2,TRBJ2-7,TRBV4-3,.,CASSQEGGGLAGGPYEQYF,TGCGCCAGCAGCCAAGAGGGCGGAGGACTAGCGGGGGGGCCCTACGAGCAGTACTTC
TRBD1,TRBJ2-7,TRBV29-1,.,CSVDTRDRPYEQYF,TGCAGCGTTGACACACGGGACAGGCCCTACGAGCAGTACTTC
.,TRBJ2-1,TRBV6-6,.,CASSYGGGNEQFF,TGTGCCAGCAGTTACGGAGGGGGCAATGAGCAGTTCTTC
.,TRBJ1-2,TRBV19,few,CASSIDHEEYYGYTF,TGTGCCAGTAGTATAGATCATGAGGAGTACTATGGCTACACCTTC
.,TRBJ2-5,TRBV2,.,CASRLAEPVQETQYF,TGTGCCAGCAGACTAGCCGAGCCGGTTCAAGAGACCCAGTACTTC
.,TRBJ2-7,TRBV6-6,.,CASQGGAYEQYF,TGTGCCAGCCAGGGGGGGGCCTACGAGCAGTACTTC
TRBD1,TRBJ2-1,TRBV30,.,CACNRQGMKYNEQFF,TGTGCCTGTAACAGACAGGGAATGAAGTACAATGAGCAGTTCTTC
.,TRBJ1-1,TRBV27,.,CASSRGNTEAFF,TGTGCCAGCAGTCGAGGGAACACTGAAGCTTTCTTT
.,TRBJ2-1,TRBV27,.,CASTEFGSYNEQFF,TGTGCCAGCACAGAGTTTGGCAGCTACAATGAGCAGTTCTTC
.,TRBJ2-1,TRBV30,.,CAWSVQVLANEQFF,TGTGCCTGGAGTGTACAAGTGCTGGCAAATGAGCAGTTCTTC
.,TRBJ2-3,TRBV10-3,.,CAISASSTDTQYF,TGTGCCATCAGTGCTAGCAGCACAGATACGCAGTATTTT
.,TRBJ2-7,TRBV29-1,.,CSVEGGLGEQYF,TGCAGCGTTGAGGGGGGACTCGGCGAGCAGTACTTC
.,TRBJ2-3,TRBV30,.,CAWSVSGLTDTQYF,TGTGCCTGGAGTGTATCGGGACTCACAGATACGCAGTATTTT
.,TRBJ2-5,TRBV5-1,.,CASSVGGETQYF,TGCGCCAGCAGCGTCGGGGGTGAGACCCAGTACTTC
.,TRBJ2-7,TRBV4-1,medium-sized,CASSQVMVQETYEQYF,TGCGCCAGCAGCCAAGTGATGGTACAGGAAACCTACGAGCAGTACTTC
.,TRBJ2-7,TRBV10-3,few,CAISESDEQYF,TGTGCCATCAGTGAGTCTGACGAGCAGTACTTC
TRBD1,TRBJ2-1,TRBV29-1,few,CSVDGVRDRVDNEQFF,TGCAGCGTTGACGGTGTGAGGGACAGGGTGGACAATGAGCAGTTCTTC
.,TRBJ2-5,TRBV14,.,CASSRGGTDIQYF,TGTGCCAGCAGCAGAGGCGGGACAGATATTCAGTACTTC
.,TRBJ2-1,TRBV29-1,once,CSALTGEGNEQFF,TGCAGCGCTCTGACAGGGGAGGGAAATGAGCAGTTCTTC
.,TRBJ2-2,TRBV30,once,CAWSPEQDTGELFF,TGTGCCTGGAGTCCAGAGCAGGACACCGGGGAGCTGTTTTTT
.,TRBJ2-3,TRBV29-1,.,CSVYPKAGSTGDTQYF,TGCAGCGTGTACCCGAAGGCCGGGTCTACGGGGGATACGCAGTATTTT
.,TRBJ1-1,TRBV30,.,CAWEENTEAFF,TGTGCCTGGGAAGAGAACACTGAAGCTTTCTTT
.,TRBJ2-7,TRBV11-2,.,CASSPRSSYEQYF,TGTGCCAGCAGCCCAAGGTCCTCCTACGAGCAGTACTTC
.,TRBJ2-1,TRBV18,few,CASSTSSDEQFF,TGTGCCAGCTCAACTAGCTCCGATGAGCAGTTCTTC
.,TRBJ2-5,TRBV19,few,CASSISAGGYEEQYF,TGTGCCAGTAGTATTTCAGCCGGGGGCTACGAGGAGCAGTACTTC
.,TRBJ2-5,TRBV9,few,CASSVGGIQETQYF,TGTGCCAGCAGCGTAGGCGGAATCCAAGAGACCCAGTACTTC
TRBD2,TRBJ2-1,TRBV9,.,CASSVSGGEDEQFF,TGTGCCAGCAGCGTTAGCGGGGGTGAGGATGAGCAGTTCTTC
.,TRBJ2-7,TRBV20-1,.,CSAQGYEQYF,TGCAGTGCCCAGGGATACGAGCAGTACTTC
.,TRBJ1-2,TRBV4-1,.,CASSQVGLGDYGYTF,TGCGCCAGCAGCCAAGTTGGGCTCGGGGACTATGGCTACACCTTC
.,TRBJ2-1,TRBV4-1,once,CASSQHRDVHNEQFF,TGCGCCAGCAGCCAACACAGGGATGTTCACAATGAGCAGTTCTTC
.,TRBJ2-1,TRBV6-5,.,CASSRRDSAFNEQFF,TGTGCCAGCAGCCGACGGGACTCTGCCTTCAATGAGCAGTTCTTC
.,TRBJ2-1,TRBV29-1,.,CSVEDHDRAGNEQFF,TGCAGCGTTGAAGACCATGACAGGGCGGGGAATGAGCAGTTCTTC
TRBD1,TRBJ2-2,TRBV29-1,few,CSATGATGELFF,TGCAGCGCGACAGGGGCCACCGGGGAGCTGTTTTTT